This TCR beta chain was observed in a study of shared T cell receptors in the human thymus. Repertoires were generated with immunoSEQ multiplex PCR, while TCRdb's copy carries only in-frame clones and drops some. The sample contains 650,000 to 950,000 clones, roughly 85% of which appear only once. Germline V gene sequence: CDR1 KGHSH, CDR2 LQKENI. The CDR3 is 16 amino acids. The J segment lost 3 bases and the V segment lost 2 bases, leaving 6 bases of the junction unmatched. The same specimen was also included in a second study, on human thymus T cells. From that study: Corrective heart surgery yielded the resections from which the thymus tissue came. Biased V and J segment usage appeared in thymus and peripheral blood.

The material sequenced was thymocytes. The V and J genes are TRBV18 and TRBJ1-2, with 10 nucleotides matching TRBD1. The sequence was collected from a girl under two years old with a congenital heart defect. CDR3 sequence reads: CASSPTTGGLDYGYTF. The CDR3 DNA follows: TGTGCCAGCTCACCAACGACAGGGGGCTTAGACTATGGCTACACCTTC.